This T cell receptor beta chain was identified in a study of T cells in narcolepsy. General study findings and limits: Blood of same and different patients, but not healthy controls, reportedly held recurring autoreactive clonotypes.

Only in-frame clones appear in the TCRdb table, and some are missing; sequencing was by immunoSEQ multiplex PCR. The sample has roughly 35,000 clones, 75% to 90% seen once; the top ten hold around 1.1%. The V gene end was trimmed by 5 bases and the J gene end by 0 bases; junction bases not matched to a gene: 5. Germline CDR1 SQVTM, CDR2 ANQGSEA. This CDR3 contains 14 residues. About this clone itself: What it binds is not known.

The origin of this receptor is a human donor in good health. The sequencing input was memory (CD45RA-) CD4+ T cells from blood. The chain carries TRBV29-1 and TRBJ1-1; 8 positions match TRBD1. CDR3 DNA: TGCAGCGTTTACCGACAGGGGATGAACACTGAAGCTTTCTTT. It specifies CSVYRQGMNTEAFF.